Following are 18 T cell receptor beta chains from one sample sequenced in a study of T cells in Graves' hyperthyroidism and ophthalmopathy. From RNA transcripts, TCR beta CDR3 regions were amplified. The TCR CDR3 was amplified in a first-round RT-PCR using the HTBI primer set. TCRdb re-analysed the multiplex PCR reads in MiXCR, keeping a single row per CDR3 protein. The sample holds 750,000 to 900,000 distinct CDR3 sequences; roughly 37% are singletons and the top ten take around 9.3%. Sequencing used blood. Source of these receptors: a man aged 18-30 years with Graves' hyperthyroidism.

The gene calls are TRBV7-2 and TRBJ1-1; no clear D gene. The CDR3 is made up of 15 amino acids. Trimming took off 5 bases at V and 1 base at J, with 14 bases between the two ends. In germline, CDR1 is SGHTA, CDR2 FQGNSA. CDR3 bases: TGTGCCAGCAGCCAAGCCCTGGTACAGAACACTGAAGCTTTCTTT. It translates to CASSQALVQNTEAFF. The whole variable domain, remainder taken from reference TRBV7-2 and TRBJ1-1, is GAGVSQSPSNKVTEKGKDVELRCDPISGHTALYWYRQSLGQGLEFLIYFQGNSAPDKSGLPSDRFSAERTGGSVSTLTIQRTQQEDSAVYLCASSQALVQNTEAFFGQGTRLTVV.

As concerns this clonotype: A much bigger clone sits one base away, suggesting this may be a read error. The rearrangement links TRBV24-1 to TRBJ2-5; tentatively, D is TRBD2 (5 bases). This CDR3 contains 14 residues. Germline CDR1 reads KGHDR; CDR2 reads SFDVKD. The DNA for the CDR3 is TGTGCCACCAGTATGAGCGGACTTCAAGAGACCCGGTACTTC. This codes for CATSMSGLQETRYF.

This clonotype was detected once. Since a much larger clone is just one base distant, this may be a read error. The CDR3: CASSLLDPGTEAFF. The CDR3, as DNA: TGCGCCAGCAGCTTGCTTGACCCGGGCACTGAAGCTTTCTTT. The V gene is TRBV5-1, the J gene TRBJ1-1; no definite D call. The CDR3 contains 14 residues. Trimming removed 1 base at V and 4 bases at J, with 11 bases between. Germline CDR1 SGHRS, CDR2 YFSETQ.

This clonotype was recorded many times. The chain recombines TRBV19 with TRBJ2-5; no firm D call. The CDR3 runs to 9 residues. The V end lost 5 bases, the J end lost 14 bases, and 9 bases lay between the germline ends. Germline-derived CDR1 and CDR2 are LNHDA and SQIVND (reference sequence). DNA for the CDR3: TGTGCCAGTAGTGAGACGAGTTACTTC. This translates into CASSETSYF.

About this clonotype: Here the CDR3 omits its conserved ending phenylalanine or tryptophan, so a read error is the likely source. This sequence joins TRBV24-1 and TRBJ2-7; D gene unclear. V dropped 11 bases and J dropped 2 bases, with 30 bases sitting between them. CDR3 length equals 18 residues. Germline V gene data show CDR1 as KGHDR and CDR2 as SFDVKD. The DNA for the CDR3 is TGTGCCAGCAGCCAAGGCCACCCCCGGTCGACTGGCACCTACGAGCAGTACCTC. Encoded protein: CASSQGHPRSTGTYEQYL.

This clonotype was detected only a few times. The rearrangement joins TRBV2 to TRBJ2-2; 7 bases align to TRBD1. The junction had 1 base not matched to a gene; V was cut back by 3 bases and J by 3 bases. CDR3 length equals 14 residues. Germline lookup yields CDR1 SNHLY and CDR2 FYNNEI. CDR3 in DNA: TGTGCCAGCAGTGAGCAGGGGGACACCGGGGAGCTGTTTTTT. It encodes CASSEQGDTGELFF.

This clonotype was detected only a few times. J is TRBJ1-3 and V is TRBV19, with D perhaps matching TRBD1 (5 bases). Germline V gene sequence: CDR1 LNHDA, CDR2 SQIVND (reference sequence). Deletions cut 0 bases from V and 4 bases from J, with 13 bases between. The CDR3 is made up of 16 amino acids. Here the CDR3 reads CASSIDVGDPGNTIYF. CDR3 DNA sequence: TGTGCCAGTAGTATAGATGTCGGGGACCCAGGAAACACCATATATTTT.

V is TRBV20-1 and J is TRBJ2-6; D is perhaps TRBD2 (5 bases). The V end lost 6 bases, the J end lost 4 bases, and 10 bases lay between the germline ends. The CDR3 is made up of 13 amino acids. Germline-derived CDR1 and CDR2 are DFQATT and SNEGSKA (reference sequence). The CDR3 DNA is TGCAGTGCCAGAAGCGGAGGGGCCAACGTCCTGACTTTC. Protein: CSARSGGANVLTF.

The gene calls are TRBV10-2 and TRBJ1-2; the D gene is possibly TRBD1 (6 bases). The CDR3 is 14 residues long. Trimming removed 8 bases at V and 7 bases at J, with 20 bases between. Germline V gene sequence: CDR1 WSHSY, CDR2 SAAADI. CDR3 nucleotides: TGCGCCAGCCACACTAGCGGGGGGGCTTTTGGCTACACCTTC. Protein sequence: CASHTSGGAFGYTF.

This clonotype came up a few times. The V and J genes are TRBV7-2 and TRBJ2-7; the match to TRBD2 covers 8 bases. Trimming removed 3 bases from V and 6 bases from J; junction bases left unmatched: 7. Germline V CDR1 and CDR2: SGHTA, FQGNSA. The CDR3 has 14 amino acids. CDR3 protein: CASSFSGEGGEQYF. DNA of the CDR3: TGTGCCAGCAGCTTTAGCGGGGAGGGGGGCGAGCAGTACTTC.

The chain couples TRBV5-1 to TRBJ2-5, with TRBD1 identical over 9 bases. CDR3 length: 14 amino acids. CDR1 and CDR2 (germline): SGHRS, YFSETQ. V lost 4 bases to trimming and J lost 5 bases; unmatched junction nucleotides: 6. CDR3 residues: CASSTGTGPETQYF. Written as DNA, the CDR3 is TGCGCCAGCAGCACCGGGACAGGGCCGGAGACCCAGTACTTC. The whole variable domain, filled in from reference TRBV5-1 and TRBJ2-5, reads KAGVTQTPRYLIKTRGQQVTLSCSPISGHRSVSWYQQTPGQGLQFLFEYFSETQRNKGNFPGRFSGRQFSNSRSEMNVSTLELGDSALYLCASSTGTGPETQYFGPGTRLLVL.

This clonotype was seen at least ten times. This chain uses TRBV19 with TRBJ1-2; D call uncertain. This CDR3 is built from 13 residues. With 6 bases removed from V and 6 bases from J, the gap between germline ends came to 14 bases. In germline, CDR1 is LNHDA, CDR2 SQIVND (reference sequence). This chain's CDR3 is CASSPTRADGYTF. CDR3 nucleotides: TGTGCCAGTAGCCCGACCCGGGCGGATGGCTACACCTTC.

The chain recombines TRBV29-1 with TRBJ1-1, with D perhaps matching TRBD1 (6 bases). Germline CDR1 SQVTM, CDR2 ANQGSEA. This CDR3 region has 14 residues. The V end lost 7 bases, the J end lost 4 bases, and 19 bases lay between the germline ends. In nucleotides, the CDR3 is TGCAGCGCCCGACGGGTAAACAGGGTCACTGAAGCTTTCTTT. This codes for CSARRVNRVTEAFF.

V and J are TRBV29-1 and TRBJ1-3; unclear D gene. Germline V gives CDR1 SQVTM, CDR2 ANQGSEA. This CDR3 comprises 10 residues. Trimming cost V 7 bases and J 4 bases, with 5 bases left between them. CDR3 loop: CSAAGNTIYF. CDR3 nucleotide sequence: TGCAGCGCCGCCGGAAACACCATATATTTT.

The CDR3 is CASSRMGNQYF. CDR3 sequence (DNA): TGTGCCAGCAGCCGGATGGGGAACCAGTACTTC. The chain uses TRBV7-2 and TRBJ2-5; D unclear. Germline-derived CDR1 and CDR2 are SGHTA and FQGNSA. The germline V and J ends were trimmed by 5 bases and 10 bases, with 11 bases remaining between them. This CDR3 is built from 11 residues.

This clonotype was picked up a small number of times. V usage is TRBV19 and J usage is TRBJ1-1; D gene ambiguous. This CDR3 is built from 15 residues. Trimming took off 3 bases at V and 1 base at J, with 12 bases between the two ends. CDR1 LNHDA and CDR2 SQIVND come from the germline V gene (reference sequence). In nucleotides, the CDR3 is TGTGCCAGTAGTATGGTTGGAGCGACGAACACTGAAGCTTTCTTT. Its translation: CASSMVGATNTEAFF. Combining the CDR3 with reference TRBV19 and TRBJ1-1 gives the whole variable domain DGGITQSPKYLFRKEGQNVTLSCEQNLNHDAMYWYRQDPGQGLRLIYYSQIVNDFQKGDIAEGYSVSREKKESFPLTVTSAQKNPTAFYLCASSMVGATNTEAFFGQGTRLTVV.

V usage is TRBV11-2 and J usage is TRBJ1-1; D may be TRBD1 (6 bases). V lost 5 bases and J lost 1, with 14 bases in between. Germline V gene data show CDR1 as SGHAT and CDR2 as FQNNGV. The CDR3 consists of 15 residues. CDR3 residues: CASSPLLTGNTEAFF. The CDR3 DNA reads as TGTGCCAGCAGCCCCCTCTTGACAGGGAACACTGAAGCTTTCTTT.

This clonotype has only one observation. The chain joins TRBV2 to TRBJ1-2, with a possible D match to TRBD1 (5 bases). In germline, CDR1 is SNHLY, CDR2 FYNNEI. V was shortened by 7 bases and J by 4 bases, with 13 bases between the two germline ends. The CDR3 sequence is 13 residues long. CDR3 sequence reads: CASIGTRSYGYTF. The CDR3 DNA sequence: TGTGCCAGCATAGGGACGCGGAGCTATGGCTACACCTTC.